Each of the 2 T cell receptor beta chains below was sequenced from the same sample in a study of blood T cells in healthy people across ages. The second PCR ran about 6 to 11 cycles with a sample-barcoded 5' primer and J-beta primers. TCRdb re-called the 5' RACE reads through MiXCR, storing one row per CDR3 protein. Among 1,100,000 or so distinct CDR3 sequences listed, more than 35% were seen once. Sequencing used blood. Receptors originate from a woman aged 55-69 years in good health.

The rearrangement links TRBV28 to TRBJ1-2; D uncertain. Trimming stripped 2 bases from V and 6 bases from J, with 7 bases between. CDR3 size: 12 residues. CDR1 is MDHEN, CDR2 SYDVKM, per germline. The CDR3 DNA reads as TGTGCCAGCAGTTTAGCCCGAGATGGCTACACCTTC. Protein sequence: CASSLARDGYTF.

This clonotype turned up a few times. Written as DNA, the CDR3 is TGCGCCAGCAGCTTCTCAGGGGGACAACCCACAGATACGCAGTATTTT. Translating it yields CASSFSGGQPTDTQYF. The V call is TRBV5-1, the J call TRBJ2-3, with 7 bases that match TRBD1. This CDR3 region has 16 residues. Trimming took 2 bases from V and 2 from J; bases not matched to a gene: 8. Germline V gene data show CDR1 as SGHRS and CDR2 as YFSETQ.